Each of the 22 T cell receptor beta chains below was sequenced from the same sample in a study of T cells after posttransplantation cyclophosphamide. Methotrexate plus calcineurin inhibitor accompanied controls' myeloablative marrow transplants; sampling was 1 year later. Sequencing was performed with immunoSEQ multiplex PCR; in TCRdb, only in-frame clones are kept and a portion is missing. The data contain 19,000 or so clones, approximately 83% of them singletons. The starting material was PBMCs, obtained about 400 days after allogeneic stem cell transplant with calcineurin inhibitor and methotrexate. The receptors were gathered from a female patient aged 30-39 years who received an allogeneic stem cell transplant from an unrelated donor, was CMV-positive, and had acute and chronic GVHD. The T cells may come from the graft donor.

The chain employs TRBV7-2 and TRBJ2-7; perhaps TRBD1 as D (5 bases). The germline V and J ends were trimmed by 2 bases and 6 bases, with 11 bases remaining between them. CDR3 length: 13 residues. Per germline, CDR1 SGHTA and CDR2 FQGNSA. CDR3 DNA sequence: TGTGCCAGCAGCTTAAAGGACAACTTCGAGCAGTACTTC. Its translation: CASSLKDNFEQYF. Full variable domain (remainder filled in from reference TRBV7-2 and TRBJ2-7): GAGVSQSPSNKVTEKGKDVELRCDPISGHTALYWYRQSLGQGLEFLIYFQGNSAPDKSGLPSDRFSAERTGGSVSTLTIQRTQQEDSAVYLCASSLKDNFEQYFGPGTRLTVT.

The chain links TRBV11-2 to TRBJ2-5, with 8 bases matching TRBD2. Germline-derived CDR1 and CDR2 are SGHAT and FQNNGV. V gave up 5 bases and J gave up 5 bases; unmatched junction bases: 10. The length of the CDR3 is 15 residues. Written as DNA, the CDR3 is TGTGCCAGCAGCCTGGGGACTAGTGCCGGGGAGACCCAGTACTTC. Residues: CASSLGTSAGETQYF.

The chain recombines TRBV2 with TRBJ2-5; 8 nucleotides agree with TRBD1. With 5 bases clipped from V and 3 bases from J, the junction kept 8 bases outside the gene matches. The CDR3 has 15 residues. Germline CDR1 reads SNHLY; CDR2 reads FYNNEI. Here the CDR3 reads CASSQDREVEETQYF. The CDR3 DNA follows: TGTGCCAGCAGTCAGGACAGGGAGGTAGAAGAGACCCAGTACTTC.

The genes are TRBV7-8 and TRBJ1-2; D not certain. The CDR3 sequence is 13 residues long. Trimming cost V 3 bases and J 1 base, with 6 bases left between them. Per the germline V gene, CDR1 is SGHVS and CDR2 is FQNEAQ. The CDR3: CASSFTVNYGYTF. In DNA, the CDR3 is TGTGCCAGCAGCTTCACGGTTAACTATGGCTACACCTTC. Drawing the rest from reference TRBV7-8 and TRBJ1-2, the complete variable domain is GAGVSQSPRYKVAKRGQDVALRCDPISGHVSLFWYQQALGQGPEFLTYFQNEAQLDKSGLPSDRFFAERPEGSVSTLKIQRTQQEDSAVYLCASSFTVNYGYTFGSGTRLTVV.

CDR3 in amino acids: CASSLGSALRLDTQYF. In DNA, the CDR3 is TGTGCCAGCAGCTTAGGGTCGGCGCTGAGACTCGATACGCAGTATTTT. The rearrangement uses TRBV7-9 and TRBJ2-3; unclear D gene. Germline assignment: CDR1 SEHNR and CDR2 FQNEAQ (reference sequence). This CDR3 has 16 amino acids. V dropped 1 base and J dropped 6 bases, with 17 bases sitting between them.

This sequence joins TRBV19 and TRBJ2-5; D gene ambiguous. Germline loops: CDR1 LNHDA, CDR2 SQIVND (reference sequence). The CDR3 has 13 amino acids. V was pared by 0 bases and J by 1 base, with 3 bases between. The CDR3 DNA sequence: TGTGCCAGTAGTATAGATCTCCAAGAGACCCAGTACTTC. It translates to CASSIDLQETQYF.

CDR3 sequence (DNA): TGTGCCAGCAGTCACCGACAGGGTACGAACACCGGGGAGCTGTTTTTT. Encoded protein: CASSHRQGTNTGELFF. The chain uses TRBV27 and TRBJ2-2, with 7 bases identical to TRBD1. The CDR3 consists of 16 residues. The junction had 6 bases not matched to a gene; V was cut back by 5 bases and J by 0 bases. Germline CDR1 MNHEY, CDR2 SMNVEV (reference sequence).

The chain is built from TRBV7-2 and TRBJ1-1; 9 nucleotides agree with TRBD1. CDR1 and CDR2 (germline): SGHTA, FQGNSA. This CDR3 spans 12 amino acids. After removal of 4 bases from V and 11 bases from J, the junction contained 5 bases not matched to a gene. The CDR3 reads CASSWDREVAFF. The CDR3 coding sequence is TGTGCCAGCAGCTGGGACAGGGAGGTGGCTTTCTTT.

The gene calls are TRBV2 and TRBJ2-2, with 10 bases lining up with TRBD1. The CDR3 runs 15 residues. Losses at the gene ends were 6 bases for V and 5 bases for J; bases not matched to a gene: 6. Looked up from germline, CDR1 is SNHLY and CDR2 is FYNNEI. Written as DNA, the CDR3 is TGTGCCAGCAGGGTCGGGACAGGGGATACCGGGGAGCTGTTTTTT. This encodes CASRVGTGDTGELFF.

This chain links TRBV5-8 with TRBJ2-1; D is possibly TRBD1 (5 bases). Germline values: CDR1 SGHTS, CDR2 YDEGEE. The CDR3 is 14 residues long. V lost 7 bases and J 3 bases, leaving 14 bases between the germline ends. The CDR3, as DNA: TGTGCCAGCCGCTCCTTAGGGGTCTACAATGAGCAGTTCTTC. Its protein is CASRSLGVYNEQFF. The variable domain in full, with the rest retrieved from reference TRBV5-8 and TRBJ2-1, is EAGVTQSPTHLIKTRGQQATLRCSPISGHTSVYWYQQALGLGLQFLLWYDEGEERNRGNFPPRFSGRQFPNYSSELNVNALELEDSALYLCASRSLGVYNEQFFGPGTRLTVL.

This chain links TRBV4-1 with TRBJ2-1, with TRBD2 matching over 9 bases. V was clipped by 0 bases and J by 0 bases; unmatched bases: 6. CDR1 MGHRA and CDR2 YSYEKL come from the germline V gene. This CDR3 is built from 18 residues. This chain's CDR3 is CASSQETSGPRSYNEQFF. The CDR3 bases are TGCGCCAGCAGCCAAGAAACTAGCGGGCCACGCTCCTACAATGAGCAGTTCTTC.

This sequence joins TRBV9 and TRBJ1-6, with 7 bases matching TRBD1. The CDR3 contains 14 residues. Germline CDR1 and CDR2: SGDLS and YYNGEE. The V gene end was trimmed by 0 bases and the J gene end by 10 bases; junction bases not matched to a gene: 4. The CDR3: CASSVGGGGSPLHF. The CDR3 nucleotides are TGTGCCAGCAGCGTAGGAGGGGGCGGATCACCCCTCCACTTT.

This chain links TRBV10-1 with TRBJ1-5; possibly TRBD1 for D (6 bases). This CDR3 is built from 13 residues. Trimming cost V 4 bases and J 9 bases, with 13 bases left between them. Germline CDR1 is WNHNN and CDR2 is SYGVQD (reference sequence). CDR3 coding DNA: TGCGCCAGCAGTGGGGGACAAGGAAGGCCCCAGCATTTT. Amino acid sequence: CASSGGQGRPQHF.

The gene calls are TRBV18 and TRBJ1-2, with TRBD1 as a possible D gene (6 bases). The germline V gene encodes CDR1 KGHSH and CDR2 LQKENI. This CDR3 region has 15 residues. The germline V and J ends were trimmed by 4 bases and 8 bases, with 20 bases remaining between them. CDR3 region: CASSRDGDRSWGYTF. The CDR3 DNA is TGTGCCAGCTCACGAGATGGAGACAGGTCGTGGGGCTACACCTTC. The variable domain in full, completed from reference TRBV18 and TRBJ1-2, reads NAGVMQNPRHLVRRRGQEARLRCSPMKGHSHVYWYRQLPEEGLKFMVYLQKENIIDESGMPKERFSAEFPKEGPSILRIQQVVRGDSAAYFCASSRDGDRSWGYTFGSGTRLTVV.

The rearrangement links TRBV6-6 to TRBJ1-2, with D maybe TRBD1 (5 bases). The CDR3 length is 13 residues. Between the trimmed V and J ends, which lost 6 bases and 7 bases, there was a span of 15 bases. Germline values: CDR1 MNHNY, CDR2 SVGAGI (reference sequence). CDR3: CASRSQEPFGYTF. The CDR3 DNA reads TGTGCCAGCAGATCACAGGAACCGTTTGGCTACACCTTC.

The rearrangement joins TRBV2 to TRBJ2-1; 7 nucleotides line up with TRBD2. Germline V gene lookup returns CDR1 SNHLY and CDR2 FYNNEI. The CDR3 extends over 11 amino acids. V dropped 11 bases and J dropped 9; count of bases not matched to a gene: 7. The CDR3 protein is CAGGGGGEQFF. The CDR3 coding sequence is TGTGCCGGGGGGGGTGGAGGTGAGCAGTTCTTC.

V is TRBV27 and J is TRBJ1-1, with 9 bases that match TRBD1. The CDR3 is 15 amino acids. The germline gives CDR1 MNHEY, CDR2 SMNVEV (reference sequence). J lost 6 bases, V lost 4 bases, and 9 bases had no gene match. The CDR3 protein is CASSSPGTGLPEAFF. The CDR3, as DNA: TGTGCCAGCAGTTCCCCCGGGACAGGGCTTCCTGAAGCTTTCTTT.

This chain links TRBV2 with TRBJ1-6, with 9 bases aligning to TRBD1. The CDR3 has 13 amino acids. Germline V gene data show CDR1 as SNHLY and CDR2 as FYNNEI. V was pared by 4 bases and J by 8 bases, with 0 bases of the junction left unmatched. In nucleotides, the CDR3 is TGTGCCAGCAGTGGACAGGGGGATTCACCCCTCCACTTT. This translates into CASSGQGDSPLHF.

The gene calls are TRBV29-1 and TRBJ2-1; D gene ambiguous. Germline V gene sequence: CDR1 SQVTM, CDR2 ANQGSEA. The length of the CDR3 is 12 residues. The V gene lost 3 bases and the J gene lost 4 bases, with 7 bases spanning the gap. DNA of the CDR3: TGCAGCGTTGAGGTCAGTTACAATGAGCAGTTCTTC. This encodes CSVEVSYNEQFF.

This rearrangement joins TRBV18 to TRBJ1-5; no clear D. Germline CDR1 is KGHSH and CDR2 is LQKENI. This CDR3 is built from 14 residues. V lost 2 bases and J lost 6, with 11 bases in between. The CDR3 DNA sequence: TGTGCCAGCTCACCAGAACGAATCAGTCAGCCCCAGCATTTT. Encoded protein: CASSPERISQPQHF.

The chain uses TRBV7-9 and TRBJ2-3; a possible D gene is TRBD2 (5 bases). CDR1 SEHNR and CDR2 FQNEAQ come from the germline V gene (reference sequence). CDR3 length equals 12 residues. The V and J ends lost 4 bases and 9 bases respectively, with 11 bases between them. Here the CDR3 reads CASSSSPGTQYF. For the CDR3, the DNA is TGTGCCAGCAGCTCTAGCCCGGGCACGCAGTATTTT.

The chain carries TRBV6-5 and TRBJ1-1; no clear D. Trimming removed 7 bases from V and 1 base from J, with 10 bases in between. The CDR3 loop spans 13 amino acids. From germline, CDR1 is MNHEY and CDR2 SVGAGI. CDR3 coding DNA: TGTGCCAGCATGGGAGGGTGGAACACTGAAGCTTTCTTT. This encodes CASMGGWNTEAFF.